The table lists the clone carrying this T cell receptor (beta chain) with a few counts. Other DNA sequences in this specimen translate into the identical CDR3. The data originate from a study of shared clonotypes between healthy human individuals. The CDR3 totals 14 residues. Per the germline V gene, CDR1 is GTSNPN and CDR2 is SVGIG (reference sequence). V gave up 2 bases and J gave up 6 bases; unmatched junction bases: 5. Sequencing was performed with immunoSEQ multiplex PCR; in TCRdb, only in-frame clones are kept and a portion is missing. Here the sample spans 950,000 to 1,300,000 clones, 65% to 80% being singletons.

The chain combines TRBV30 with TRBJ1-5; 9 bases align to TRBD1. Source material: memory CD4+ T cells sorted from blood. The subset denotes: CD45RA-negative fraction. The origin of this receptor is a man aged 18-30 years in good health. The CDR3: CAWSRGQGGQPQHF. DNA of the CDR3: TGTGCCTGGAGTAGGGGACAGGGCGGTCAGCCCCAGCATTTT.